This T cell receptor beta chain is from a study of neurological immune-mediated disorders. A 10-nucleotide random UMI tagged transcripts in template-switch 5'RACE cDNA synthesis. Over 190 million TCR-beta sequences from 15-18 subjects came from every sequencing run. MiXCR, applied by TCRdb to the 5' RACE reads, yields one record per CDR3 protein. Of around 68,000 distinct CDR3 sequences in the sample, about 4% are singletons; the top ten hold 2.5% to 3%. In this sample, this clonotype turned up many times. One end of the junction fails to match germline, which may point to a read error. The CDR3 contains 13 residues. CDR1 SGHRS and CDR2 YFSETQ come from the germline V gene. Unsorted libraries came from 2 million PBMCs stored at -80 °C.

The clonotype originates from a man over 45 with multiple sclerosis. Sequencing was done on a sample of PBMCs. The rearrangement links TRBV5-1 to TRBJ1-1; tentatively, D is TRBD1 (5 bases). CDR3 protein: CASSTTGNTEAFF. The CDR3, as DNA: TGTGCCAGCAGTACCACAGGGAACACTGAAGCTTTCTTT.